The following is a T cell receptor beta chain sequence with its context. The germline CDR1 and CDR2 sequences are LGHNA and YNFKEQ. V was trimmed by 1 base and J by 3 bases, leaving 11 bases between them. The CDR3 sequence is 15 residues long. These data belong to a study of molecular identifiers for immune sequencing clone quantification. Each CDR3 protein gets one entry after TCRdb re-called the PCR reads with MiXCR. The table lists about 500,000 distinct CDR3 sequences, roughly 25% of them singletons. The clonotype originates from a human donor in good health. Some libraries in this study had Jurkat cell RNA spiked in. Sequences were obtained from naive CD8+ T cells from blood, with Jurkat cell RNA spiked in. Subset given: FACS-sorted CD8+CD4-CCR7+CD45RA+ naive T cells. This chain joins TRBV4-2 and TRBJ2-3; D tentatively fits TRBD1 or TRBD2 (5 bases each). The CDR3: CASSQVGDGTDTQYF. In nucleotides, the CDR3 is TGTGCCAGCAGCCAAGTAGGGGACGGTACAGATACGCAGTATTTT.